This TCR beta chain came from a study of radiotherapy plus CTLA-4 blockade in lung cancer. In the study overall: Objective responses arose in approximately 17% of patients, and 25% to 40% experienced disease control. Overall study results and limits: TCR clones originating in tumors grew in number in blood after radiotherapy plus ipilimumab. Per reports, early blood T cell clone dynamics, plus interferon-beta, forecast response most strongly.

Each patient with chemo-refractory metastatic non-small-cell lung cancer was treated with focal radiation plus CTLA-4 blockade using ipilimumab. Assay: immunoSEQ multiplex PCR; the TCRdb copy retains only in-frame clones and omits some. Among approximately 69,000 clones listed, roughly 80% were seen once. For this clone: The antigen is unknown.

V shed 4 bases, J shed 8 bases, and the junction held 6 bases outside the gene matches. The CDR3 runs 14 residues. The germline gives CDR1 MNHEY, CDR2 SVGAGI. This specimen consisted of peripheral blood, obtained from a patient treated with radiotherapy plus ipilimumab. This sequence joins TRBV6-5 and TRBJ1-4, with 8 bases lining up with TRBD1. This sequence was found in a human donor with non-small cell lung cancer who had a complete response to radiotherapy plus ipilimumab. The CDR3 DNA is TGTGCCAGCAGTTCCCTAGGACAGGGAGAAAAACTGTTTTTT. Its protein is CASSSLGQGEKLFF.